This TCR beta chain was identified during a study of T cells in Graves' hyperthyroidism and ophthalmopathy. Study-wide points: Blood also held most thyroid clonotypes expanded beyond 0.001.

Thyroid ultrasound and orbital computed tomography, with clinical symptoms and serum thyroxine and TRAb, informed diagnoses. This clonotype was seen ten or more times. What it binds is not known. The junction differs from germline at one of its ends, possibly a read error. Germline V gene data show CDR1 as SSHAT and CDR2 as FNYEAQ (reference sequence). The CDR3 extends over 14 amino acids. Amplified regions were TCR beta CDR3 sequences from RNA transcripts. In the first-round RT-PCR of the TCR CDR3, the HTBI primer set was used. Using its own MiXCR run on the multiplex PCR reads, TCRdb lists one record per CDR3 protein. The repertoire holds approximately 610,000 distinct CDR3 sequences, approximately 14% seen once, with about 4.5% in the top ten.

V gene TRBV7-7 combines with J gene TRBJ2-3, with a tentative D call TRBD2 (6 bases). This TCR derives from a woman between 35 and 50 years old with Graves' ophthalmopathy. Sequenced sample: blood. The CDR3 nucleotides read TGTGCTAGCAGCTTAGGAGGGCCTACAGATACGCAGTATTTT. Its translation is CASSLGGPTDTQYF.